Reported below is one T cell receptor (beta chain). Its antigen has not been determined. Base-call qualities are not available, and no considerably larger clone is one nucleotide away. The data are from a study of T cells in narcolepsy (dated by TCRdb to about 2018). Broadly, across the study: Patients with narcolepsy type 1 or type 2 (NT1, NT2) and healthy control donors were enrolled in the study. The study sought autoreactive T cells targeting hypocretin neuron self-antigens (hypocretin, TRIB2) in narcolepsy patients, using TCR Vbeta sequencing to track clonotypes in blood and CSF.

On the study overall, not on this receptor specifically: Patients and controls had comparable numbers of sequenced blood memory CD4+ clonotypes, averaging about 40,000 and 33,000, respectively. Autoreactive clonotypes were reported to be detected serially in the blood of the same patients and of different patients, but not in the blood of healthy controls. No sequences matching autoreactive T cell clones were present in some of the blood memory CD4+ repertoires from patients and controls. HCRT-specific and TRIB2-specific autoreactive clonotypes were highlighted in plots that compared CD4+ T cell clonotypes in CSF versus blood from the same patient.

Memory CD4+ T cells were sorted ex vivo from peripheral blood of narcolepsy patients and healthy controls for TCR Vbeta sequencing. CDR1 and CDR2 (MNHEY, SVGAGI) derive from the germline V gene. V is reduced by 5 bases and J by 7 bases, leaving a spacing of 12 bases between them. The CDR3 has 13 amino acids, counting the end cysteine and phenylalanine. Solely the CDR3 DNA is kept, with 39 bases framed from the first base. The library came from the immunoSEQ multiplex PCR assay. TCRdb obtained this table from immuneACCESS and retained in-frame rearrangements with V and J assigned. These tables miss some clones; where compared with another copy, unresolved V genes account for less than half of the shortfall, and the remainder is unexplained. Within this sample are tens of thousands of clones, with about nine tenths of them counted one time only. Roughly 1.3% of the sample is in the top ten clones.

The chain employs TRBV6-5 and TRBJ2-1; tentative D gene TRBD2, with 5 bases matching. Source material: CD45RA- memory CD4+ T cells from PBMCs. Read against the paper, the sample's cell subset or site label means: memory T cells sorted ex vivo from peripheral blood. This sequence originates from a human donor with narcolepsy. The DNA reads TGTGCCAGCAGTCCGGGAAGACCGAATGAGCAGTTCTTC. Its translation reads: CASSPGRPNEQFF.